This is a list of T cell receptor beta chains from one sample in a study of blood T cells in healthy people across ages. A single record per CDR3 protein comes from TCRdb applying MiXCR to the 5' RACE reads. The sample carries 550,000 to 800,000 distinct CDR3 sequences, around 20% recorded once. Source material: blood. These receptor sequences come from a man in his 70s in good health. Both conserved end residues are part of each CDR3. D genes are given only for firm matches. Size tells how often a clone was seen (once, few, many) or the class of an expanded clone, and some rows leave it out.

>NA|TRBV4-1|TRBJ2-1|TRBD2
CASSQTSGRVINEQFF
TGCGCCAGCAGCCAAACTAGCGGGAGAGTTATCAATGAGCAGTTCTTC
>few|TRBV7-3|TRBJ2-3|TRBD2
CASSLQGGDTDTQYF
TGTGCCAGCAGCTTGCAGGGAGGGGACACAGATACGCAGTATTTT
>few|TRBV2|TRBJ1-4|NA
CASRERREKLFF
TGTGCCAGCAGGGAGAGGAGGGAAAAACTGTTTTTT
>NA|TRBV7-2|TRBJ2-1|NA
CASSLPLDDEQFF
TGTGCCAGCAGCTTACCTCTAGATGACGAGCAGTTCTTC
>few|TRBV6-1|TRBJ2-3|TRBD2
CASSTSSGLRADTQYF
TGTGCCAGCAGTACGAGTAGCGGGTTACGCGCAGATACGCAGTATTTT
>many|TRBV15|TRBJ2-1|NA
CATSSGTYNEQFF
TGTGCCACCAGCAGTGGAACGTACAATGAGCAGTTCTTC
>NA|TRBV20-1|TRBJ2-2|NA
CSARDGSDVRGELFF
TGCAGTGCTAGAGATGGGTCGGACGTCCGGGGGGAGCTGTTTTTT
>NA|TRBV3-1|TRBJ2-1|NA
CASSPRGATVAYNKQFF
TGTGCCAGCAGCCCGAGAGGGGCCACAGTAGCCTACAATAAGCAGTTCTTC
>NA|TRBV6-6|TRBJ2-1|TRBD2
CASSSLAGAGTDEQFF
TGTGCCAGCAGTTCCTTAGCGGGAGCGGGGACTGACGAGCAGTTCTTC
>NA|TRBV9|TRBJ2-1|TRBD1
CASSVRTGASEQFF
TGTGCCAGCAGCGTAAGGACAGGGGCGTCTGAGCAGTTCTTC